Below are 24 T cell receptor beta chains sequenced from a single sample in a study of human T cells and chemical hapten exposure. Documented time point: patch test 3, about 24 weeks after DPC sensitization. The sample's treatment: therapeutic diphenylcyclopropenone sensitization with weekly scalp DPC. TCRdb called the RACE reads again in MiXCR, with one record for every CDR3 protein. The sample shows about 82,000 distinct CDR3 sequences, over 10% of them seen only once. Sequenced here: whole blood, sampled in connection with sensitization to the hapten diphenylcyclopropenone (DPC). These receptors were taken from a woman between 50 and 59 years old with alopecia areata. Some clones in this sample may be carry-over from other donors' samples.

This clonotype was counted ten times or more. The chain carries TRBV19 and TRBJ2-1; 7 positions match TRBD2. The V gene's germline CDR1 is LNHDA and CDR2 SQIVND (reference sequence). CDR3 length equals 16 residues. V lost 2 bases to trimming and J lost 6 bases; unmatched junction nucleotides: 10. The CDR3 coding sequence is TGTGCCAGTAGTATACGGGGGAGGGAGGTCCGCAATGAGCAGTTCTTC. Protein sequence: CASSIRGREVRNEQFF.

This clonotype was recorded at least ten times. The chain is built from TRBV30 and TRBJ1-1, with a weak D call TRBD1 (5 bases). The CDR3 extends over 14 amino acids. Germline CDR1 is GTSNPN and CDR2 is SVGIG (reference sequence). V lost 5 bases, J lost 3 bases, and 16 bases lay in between. CDR3: CAWQALGGDTEAFF. The CDR3 DNA follows: TGTGCCTGGCAGGCATTGGGGGGAGACACTGAAGCTTTCTTT.

This clonotype was detected only once. The genes are TRBV18 and TRBJ1-2; D is ambiguous. This CDR3 is 14 amino acids long. Germline V gives CDR1 KGHSH, CDR2 LQKENI. V lost 2 bases, J lost 5 bases, and 12 bases lay in between. In nucleotides, the CDR3 is TGTGCCAGCTCACCAGACTCGGGTTCGTATGGCTACACCTTC. Translation gives CASSPDSGSYGYTF.

This clonotype has just a few counts. The chain uses TRBV20-1 and TRBJ2-5; D is ambiguous. The CDR3 length is 15 residues. V was pared by 3 bases and J by 0 bases, with 14 bases between. Looked up from germline, CDR1 is DFQATT and CDR2 is SNEGSKA (reference sequence). The CDR3 nucleotides are TGCAGTGCTAGCCTACCGACGGGCTACCAAGAGACCCAGTACTTC. It is translated as CSASLPTGYQETQYF.

In this sample, this clonotype turned up many times. The chain recombines TRBV7-9 with TRBJ2-7; 7 bases agree with TRBD2. The V gene's germline CDR1 is SEHNR and CDR2 FQNEAQ (reference sequence). Germline trimming cut 5 bases from V and 3 bases from J; bases unmatched to any gene: 4. This CDR3 region has 13 residues. CDR3 nucleotides: TGTGCCAGCAGCCCCCGGACTAGCTACGAGCAGTACTTC. This encodes CASSPRTSYEQYF.

This clonotype was counted a few times. The chain employs TRBV20-1 and TRBJ2-1, with D possibly matching TRBD2 (5 bases). V lost 5 bases to trimming and J lost 7 bases, with 12 bases between them. This CDR3 is built from 12 residues. Germline V gives CDR1 DFQATT, CDR2 SNEGSKA (reference sequence). Here the CDR3 reads CSAGDPGNEQFF. The CDR3 DNA is TGCAGTGCTGGCGACCCGGGAAATGAGCAGTTCTTC.

At least ten counts were recorded for this clonotype. In DNA form, the CDR3 reads TGTGCCAGCAGCCCGGGACCCGGAGGGGAGCAGTACTTC. This translates into CASSPGPGGEQYF. The chain carries TRBV5-5 and TRBJ2-7; weak D call: TRBD2 (6 bases). Trimming removed 4 bases at V and 7 bases at J, with 15 bases between. Germline V gives CDR1 SGHKS, CDR2 YYEKEE (reference sequence). The CDR3 is 13 amino acids.

This rearrangement joins TRBV20-1 to TRBJ2-1; D perhaps matches TRBD2 (5 bases). In germline, CDR1 is DFQATT, CDR2 SNEGSKA (reference sequence). The CDR3 length is 11 residues. V was cut by 5 bases and J by 14 bases, with 16 bases left in between. CDR3 protein: CSASRTRVEFF. CDR3 sequence (DNA): TGCAGTGCTTCTCGGACGCGGGTGGAGTTCTTC.

In this sample, this clonotype turned up many times. This chain uses TRBV20-1 with TRBJ1-5; D gene unclear. The CDR3 has 12 residues. V was cut by 5 bases and J by 7 bases, with 12 bases left in between. Germline V CDR1 and CDR2: DFQATT, SNEGSKA (reference sequence). CDR3 residues: CSASFGGQPQHF. The DNA for the CDR3 is TGCAGTGCTTCTTTTGGAGGGCAGCCCCAGCATTTT.

This clonotype came up many times. The V gene is TRBV12-3 or TRBV12-4, the J gene TRBJ2-1; D may be TRBD1 or TRBD2 (5 bases each). CDR3 length equals 14 residues. The germline V and J ends were trimmed by 5 bases and 7 bases, with 15 bases remaining between them. The CDR3 bases are TGTGCCAGCAGTCCTCTGAGGGGATATAATGAGCAGTTCTTC. It yields the protein CASSPLRGYNEQFF.

The chain combines TRBV6-6 with TRBJ1-2, with 8 bases aligning to TRBD1. The CDR3 extends over 15 amino acids. V shed 0 bases and J 8 bases; nucleotides not matched to a gene: 8. The germline V gene has CDR1 MNHNY and CDR2 SVGAGI (reference sequence). The CDR3 is CASSYSGQGGEGYTF. In DNA, the CDR3 is TGTGCCAGCAGTTACTCCGGACAGGGCGGCGAAGGCTACACCTTC.

The CDR3 is CASSTLKTGELFF. CDR3 nucleotide sequence: TGTGCCAGCAGTACCCTAAAAACCGGGGAGCTGTTTTTT. The V call is TRBV6-6, the J call TRBJ2-2; D is unclear. The CDR3 covers 13 residues. CDR1 MNHNY and CDR2 SVGAGI come from the germline V gene (reference sequence). Trimming pared 5 bases from V and 5 bases from J, leaving 9 bases between.

This clonotype occurred many times. The chain combines TRBV7-9 with TRBJ2-2; 7 nucleotides align to TRBD2. CDR3 length: 16 residues. CDR1 is SEHNR and CDR2 is FQNEAQ in the germline V gene (reference sequence). The V and J ends lost 2 bases and 3 bases, in that order; junction bases with no gene match: 6. CDR3 in DNA: TGTGCCAGCAGCTTAAGGACTAGTTTTGACACCGGGGAGCTGTTTTTT. Protein product: CASSLRTSFDTGELFF.

This clonotype has just a few counts. V is TRBV3-1 and J is TRBJ1-6; D call uncertain. CDR3 length: 16 residues. Germline CDR1 is LGHDT and CDR2 is YNNKEL (reference sequence). Trimming took 0 bases from V and 10 from J, leaving 16 bases between them. The CDR3 DNA reads as TGTGCCAGCAGCCAAGATCAGGTCAGCTGGCGGTCACCCCTCCACTTT. Its protein is CASSQDQVSWRSPLHF.

This clonotype showed up many times. V and J are TRBV29-1 and TRBJ2-4, with 7 bases identical to TRBD2. Germline assignment: CDR1 SQVTM and CDR2 ANQGSEA. Trimming took 7 bases from V and 7 from J; bases not matched to a gene: 13. The CDR3 has 14 residues. CDR3 sequence reads: CSAGGLAGVNIQYF. The CDR3 DNA reads TGCAGCGCGGGGGGTCTGGCAGGAGTGAACATTCAGTACTTC.

This chain joins TRBV7-7 and TRBJ2-1; D is ambiguous. Germline V gene data show CDR1 as SSHAT and CDR2 as FNYEAQ (reference sequence). The CDR3 has 10 residues. The CDR3 bases are TGTGCTAGCCAAGCGCATGAGCAGTTCTTC. This gives the protein CASQAHEQFF.

This clonotype was detected many times. The chain uses TRBV30 and TRBJ1-2; no definite D call. CDR1 and CDR2 (germline): GTSNPN, SVGIG (reference sequence). The germline V and J ends were trimmed by 2 bases and 4 bases, with 8 bases remaining between them. CDR3 length: 12 residues. The CDR3 sequence: CAWSRMSYGYTF. The DNA for the CDR3 is TGTGCCTGGAGTAGGATGTCCTATGGCTACACCTTC. Based on the CDR3 plus reference TRBV30 and TRBJ1-2, the full variable domain is SQTIHQWPATLVQPVGSPLSLECTVEGTSNPNLYWYRQAAGRGLQLLFYSVGIGQISSEVPQNLSASRPQDRQFILSSKKLLLSDSGFYLCAWSRMSYGYTFGSGTRLTVV.

This clonotype was recorded a few times. The V call is TRBV20-1, the J call TRBJ1-2, with TRBD1 matching 8 bases. The CDR3 runs to 16 residues. Trimming took 5 bases from V and 0 from J; bases not matched to a gene: 11. From germline, CDR1 is DFQATT and CDR2 SNEGSKA (reference sequence). Here the CDR3 DNA reads TGCAGTGCTGGCCCGGTCGACAGGGGTACTAACTATGGCTACACCTTC. This encodes CSAGPVDRGTNYGYTF.

The rearrangement uses TRBV29-1 and TRBJ2-3; D unresolved. V dropped 4 bases and J dropped 0 bases, with 8 bases sitting between them. Per the germline V gene, CDR1 is SQVTM and CDR2 is ANQGSEA. This CDR3 region has 13 residues. The CDR3 protein is CSVVRASTDTQYF. The CDR3, as DNA: TGCAGCGTTGTTAGGGCTAGCACAGATACGCAGTATTTT.

The rearrangement links TRBV19 to TRBJ2-2, with 9 bases matching TRBD2. The germline V gene encodes CDR1 LNHDA and CDR2 SQIVND (reference sequence). Unmatched junction bases numbered 4, after V lost 2 bases and J lost 3 bases. This CDR3 has 16 amino acids. CDR3 protein: CASSIWAGGDTGELFF. CDR3 bases: TGTGCCAGTAGTATATGGGCGGGAGGGGACACCGGGGAGCTGTTTTTT.

The table lists this clonotype with a few counts. As DNA, the CDR3 is TGTGCCAGCAGCCCAGATCAGGGACTTAATCAGCCCCAGCATTTT. This gives the protein CASSPDQGLNQPQHF. This chain connects TRBV5-5 to TRBJ1-5; tentative D call: TRBD1 (5 bases). V was pared by 4 bases and J by 4 bases, with 15 bases between. This CDR3 has 15 amino acids. Germline loops: CDR1 SGHKS, CDR2 YYEKEE (reference sequence). Combining the CDR3 with reference TRBV5-5 and TRBJ1-5 gives the whole variable domain DAGVTQSPTHLIKTRGQQVTLRCSPISGHKSVSWYQQVLGQGPQFIFQYYEKEERGRGNFPDRFSARQFPNYSSELNVNALLLGDSALYLCASSPDQGLNQPQHFGDGTRLSIL.

The V gene is TRBV12-3 or TRBV12-4, the J gene TRBJ2-2; 10 nucleotides match TRBD2. Germline trimming cut 3 bases from V and 6 bases from J; bases unmatched to any gene: 7. The CDR3 totals 16 residues. The CDR3, as DNA: TGTGCCAGCAGTTTCTCTAGCGGGAGAGGTGCCGGGGAGCTGTTTTTT. It yields the protein CASSFSSGRGAGELFF.

This clonotype has just a few counts. The chain couples TRBV6-2 or TRBV6-3 to TRBJ1-5; D gene ambiguous. The V end was cut by 2 bases, the J end by 3 bases, with 5 bases between. The CDR3 is made up of 13 amino acids. Germline CDR1 MNHEY, CDR2 SVGEGT. CDR3 bases: TGTGCCAGCAGTTACGTCCCCAATCAGCCCCAGCATTTT. Translating gives CASSYVPNQPQHF.

This chain connects TRBV2 to TRBJ1-2; D ambiguous. The CDR3 has 13 residues. The V and J ends lost 3 bases and 7 bases respectively, with 12 bases between them. Germline CDR1 is SNHLY and CDR2 is FYNNEI. Here the CDR3 DNA reads TGTGCCAGCAGTGATCGGACTTATGGTGGCTACACCTTC. Protein product: CASSDRTYGGYTF.